The 31 T cell receptor beta chains presented below share a single source sample, sequenced in a study of resident and recirculating memory T cells in vitiligo (dated by TCRdb to 2017 to 2018). The library was built by means of the immunoSEQ multiplex PCR assay. Sourced from immuneACCESS, this table was stored by TCRdb with only in-frame sequences that have V and J called. A share of the clones is absent; for the studies checked, an unresolved V gene accounts for under half, and the remainder has no known explanation. The sample table records 40,000 to 45,000 clones; about nine tenths of these occur just once. The ten largest clones take up about 4.6% of the sample. Sample: blood. These receptor sequences come from a male donor with vitiligo.

This clone was seen just once. The chain links TRBV5-4 to TRBJ1-1, with D possibly being TRBD1 (6 bases). Germline CDR1 and CDR2: SGHNT and YYREEE (reference sequence). Between the trimmed V and J ends, which lost 4 bases and 3 bases, there was a span of 16 bases. This CDR3 spans 15 amino acids. DNA of the CDR3: TGTGCCAGCAGCCCGGTCCGGGGGGCGGACACTGAAGCTTTCTTT. It is translated as CASSPVRGADTEAFF.

This chain uses TRBV2 with TRBJ2-1; tentative D call: TRBD2 (6 bases). Trimming took off 5 bases at V and 4 bases at J, with 12 bases between the two ends. Germline-derived CDR1 and CDR2 are SNHLY and FYNNEI. CDR3 size: 14 residues. CDR3 protein: CASSLEGRYNEQFF. For the CDR3, the DNA is TGTGCCAGCAGTTTGGAGGGGCGATACAATGAGCAGTTCTTC.

This chain connects TRBV4-3 to TRBJ1-2; 9 bases fit TRBD1. This CDR3 has 16 residues. After removal of 2 bases from V and 8 bases from J, the junction contained 12 bases not matched to a gene. CDR1 LGHNA and CDR2 YSLEER come from the germline V gene. CDR3 region: CASSQLRTGEMEGYTF. The CDR3, as DNA: TGCGCCAGCAGCCAACTGAGGACAGGGGAGATGGAAGGCTACACCTTC.

CDR3 sequence: CATSSQGSYNEQFF. The DNA of the CDR3 is TGTGCCACCAGCAGTCAGGGGTCCTACAATGAGCAGTTCTTC. V usage is TRBV15 and J usage is TRBJ2-1, with D perhaps matching TRBD1 (6 bases). V lost 3 bases, J lost 1 base, and 7 bases lay in between. CDR1 is LNHNV, CDR2 YYDKDF, per germline (reference sequence). The CDR3 totals 14 residues.

The CDR3 is CASSSEKEVTDTQYF. DNA of the CDR3: TGTGCCAGCAGTTCAGAGAAGGAGGTGACAGATACGCAGTATTTT. This chain connects TRBV6-5 to TRBJ2-3; D might be TRBD2 (5 bases). The V end was cut by 4 bases, the J end by 3 bases, with 14 bases between. This CDR3 is 15 amino acids long. Germline CDR1 MNHEY, CDR2 SVGAGI.

This clone appeared once. The chain links TRBV20-1 to TRBJ2-5; D perhaps matches TRBD1 (5 bases). Per germline, CDR1 DFQATT and CDR2 SNEGSKA (reference sequence). The V and J ends lost 6 bases and 11 bases respectively, with 16 bases between them. The CDR3 has 11 residues. The CDR3 region is CSAPSGATQYF. The CDR3 bases are TGCAGTGCACCCTCTGGGGCGACTCAGTACTTC.

The sample holds a few counts of this clone. CDR3 bases: TGTGCCAGCAGCCCCGGGACAGGGCAGGGCTATGGCTACACCTTC. This codes for CASSPGTGQGYGYTF. V is TRBV7-3 and J is TRBJ1-2; 9 bases align to TRBD1. V lost 5 bases, J lost 4 bases, and 8 bases stayed unmatched. The CDR3 contains 15 residues. Germline V lookup: CDR1 SGHTA, CDR2 FQGTGA.

This clone occurred a few times. V usage is TRBV7-9 and J usage is TRBJ1-1; TRBD1 matches 7 bases. Germline lookup yields CDR1 SEHNR and CDR2 FQNEAQ (reference sequence). V was clipped by 5 bases and J by 3 bases; unmatched bases: 6. This CDR3 spans 14 amino acids. CDR3 in amino acids: CASSHRDRYTEAFF. CDR3 DNA: TGTGCCAGCAGCCACCGGGACAGATACACTGAAGCTTTCTTT. Using reference TRBV7-9 and TRBJ1-1 for the parts outside the CDR3, the full variable domain is DTGVSQNPRHKITKRGQNVTFRCDPISEHNRLYWYRQTLGQGPEFLTYFQNEAQLEKSRLLSDRFSAERPKGSFSTLEIQRTEQGDSAMYLCASSHRDRYTEAFFGQGTRLTVV.

The V call is TRBV7-2, the J call TRBJ1-6; D is unresolved. The germline V gene encodes CDR1 SGHTA and CDR2 FQGNSA. The CDR3 length is 15 residues. V lost 1 base, J lost 10 bases, and 14 bases lay in between. The CDR3 bases are TGTGCCAGCAGCTTAGAGGGTACAGCGGGGTCACCCCTCCACTTT. This codes for CASSLEGTAGSPLHF. Based on the CDR3 plus reference TRBV7-2 and TRBJ1-6, the full variable domain is GAGVSQSPSNKVTEKGKDVELRCDPISGHTALYWYRQSLGQGLEFLIYFQGNSAPDKSGLPSDRFSAERTGGSVSTLTIQRTQQEDSAVYLCASSLEGTAGSPLHFGNGTRLTVT.

The rearrangement links TRBV19 to TRBJ1-1; D is unresolved. This CDR3 comprises 15 residues. The V end lost 3 bases, the J end lost 4 bases, and 15 bases lay between the germline ends. Per the germline V gene, CDR1 is LNHDA and CDR2 is SQIVND (reference sequence). The CDR3 loop is CASSIHGMQSTEAFF. The CDR3 nucleotides are TGTGCCAGTAGTATCCACGGGATGCAGAGCACTGAAGCTTTCTTT.

The J gene is TRBJ2-3, the V gene TRBV6-4, with D maybe TRBD2 (5 bases). Germline V gene sequence: CDR1 MRHNA, CDR2 SNTAGT. V gave up 1 base and J gave up 6 bases, with 8 bases separating them. The CDR3 has 13 residues. CDR3 loop: CASSDLKRDTQYF. For the CDR3, the DNA is TGTGCCAGCAGTGACTTGAAGCGGGATACGCAGTATTTT.

The chain is built from TRBV7-2 and TRBJ2-7; 9 nucleotides align to TRBD2. V trimming: 0 bases; J trimming: 2 bases; junction bases outside the gene matches: 8. The CDR3 has 17 amino acids. Germline V lookup: CDR1 SGHTA, CDR2 FQGNSA. CDR3 in DNA: TGTGCCAGCAGCTTAGCCGCTGGCGGGGGGGCAACCTACGAGCAGTACTTC. Translated: CASSLAAGGGATYEQYF.

This clone was picked up a small number of times. This chain joins TRBV19 and TRBJ1-5, with D hard to call. There are 13 residues in the CDR3. V lost 4 bases and J lost 2, with 6 bases in between. Germline V gives CDR1 LNHDA, CDR2 SQIVND (reference sequence). The CDR3 DNA sequence: TGTGCCAGTAGTACCGGGGGCAATCAGCCCCAGCATTTT. It translates to CASSTGGNQPQHF.

The chain links TRBV4-3 to TRBJ2-3, with 12 bases lining up with TRBD2. This CDR3 is built from 19 residues. V gave up 1 base and J gave up 0 bases; unmatched junction bases: 8. Germline CDR1 LGHNA, CDR2 YSLEER. The CDR3 nucleotides read TGCGCCAGCAGCCAAGCGGGACTAGCGGGTTCGTCTAGCACAGATACGCAGTATTTT. Protein: CASSQAGLAGSSSTDTQYF.

The chain employs TRBV11-2 and TRBJ2-7; TRBD2 is a possible D gene (7 bases). V was pared by 1 base and J by 4 bases, with 17 bases between. This CDR3 contains 16 residues. Germline values: CDR1 SGHAT, CDR2 FQNNGV. In DNA, the CDR3 is TGTGCCAGCAGCTTAGTCGGCGGGGGCGGGTCTTACGAGCAGTACTTC. Its protein product is CASSLVGGGGSYEQYF.

V is TRBV14 and J is TRBJ2-7, with unresolved D. V shed 1 base and J shed 3 bases, with 19 bases lying between them. Germline assignment: CDR1 SGHDN and CDR2 FVKESK. The CDR3 covers 17 residues. The CDR3 sequence: CASSQATSYSSGYEQYF. DNA of the CDR3: TGTGCCAGCAGCCAAGCCACTTCCTACAGTTCCGGCTACGAGCAGTACTTC.

CDR3 loop: CASGLHSGGPMNTEAFF. The CDR3 DNA follows: TGTGCTAGTGGTCTCCATAGCGGGGGGCCGATGAACACTGAAGCTTTCTTT. The chain couples TRBV12-5 to TRBJ1-1; D may be TRBD1 (6 bases). The CDR3 is 17 residues long. With 5 bases removed from V and 0 bases from J, the gap between germline ends came to 19 bases. Germline values: CDR1 LGHNT, CDR2 FRNRAP.

The chain uses TRBV13 and TRBJ1-2, with D possibly TRBD1 on 5 matching bases. Germline lookup yields CDR1 PRHDT and CDR2 FYEKMQ (reference sequence). V lost 5 bases and J 2 bases, leaving 12 bases between the germline ends. This CDR3 is built from 14 residues. CDR3 nucleotide sequence: TGTGCCAGCAGCACCCGACAGACAAACTATGGCTACACCTTC. The encoded protein is CASSTRQTNYGYTF.

The CDR3 nucleotides read TGCGCCAGCAGCTTGGTTGGGGGCGACTCCTACAATGAGCAGTTCTTC. It yields the protein CASSLVGGDSYNEQFF. This chain connects TRBV5-1 to TRBJ2-1, with D possibly TRBD1 on 6 matching bases. The germline V gene has CDR1 SGHRS and CDR2 YFSETQ. This CDR3 comprises 16 residues. The V gene lost 0 bases and the J gene lost 0 bases, with 10 bases spanning the gap.

The chain joins TRBV5-6 to TRBJ2-3; 7 bases are a match to TRBD1. The V gene end was trimmed by 5 bases and the J gene end by 6 bases; junction bases not matched to a gene: 9. This CDR3 region has 14 residues. The germline V gene encodes CDR1 SGHDT and CDR2 YYEEEE. The CDR3 region has the DNA TGTGCCAGCAGACCGGGACAGTGGGTGGATACGCAGTATTTT. This sequence encodes CASRPGQWVDTQYF.

This clone showed up just a few times. The chain employs TRBV15 and TRBJ2-5; no definite D call. Per the germline V gene, CDR1 is LNHNV and CDR2 is YYDKDF (reference sequence). V lost 4 bases to trimming and J lost 2 bases, with 17 bases between them. This CDR3 is 16 amino acids long. CDR3 sequence: CATSKPAADTQETQYF. CDR3 nucleotides: TGTGCCACCAGCAAACCGGCCGCGGATACACAAGAGACCCAGTACTTC.

The chain uses TRBV4-1 and TRBJ2-1, with D maybe TRBD2 (7 bases). Germline-derived CDR1 and CDR2 are MGHRA and YSYEKL. The CDR3 runs 15 residues. Trimming took off 2 bases at V and 8 bases at J, with 16 bases between the two ends. CDR3 sequence reads: CASSQLRGGYHEQFF. In DNA form, the CDR3 reads TGCGCCAGCAGCCAATTGCGCGGGGGCTATCATGAGCAGTTCTTC.

This chain connects TRBV7-9 to TRBJ2-2; 7 bases align to TRBD1. This CDR3 has 16 amino acids. The germline CDR1 and CDR2 sequences are SEHNR and FQNEAQ (reference sequence). The V segment lost 6 bases and the J segment 2 bases; nucleotides outside the gene matches: 9. DNA for the CDR3: TGTGCCAGCAGTGGACAGGCGAAATTAAACACCGGGGAGCTGTTTTTT. Amino acids: CASSGQAKLNTGELFF. The whole variable domain, filled in from reference TRBV7-9 and TRBJ2-2, reads DTGVSQNPRHKITKRGQNVTFRCDPISEHNRLYWYRQTLGQGPEFLTYFQNEAQLEKSRLLSDRFSAERPKGSFSTLEIQRTEQGDSAMYLCASSGQAKLNTGELFFGEGSRLTVL.

This clone came up a few times. J is TRBJ1-4 and V is TRBV18; D perhaps matches TRBD1 (5 bases). Trimming cost V 4 bases and J 0 bases, with 9 bases left between them. The CDR3 covers 15 residues. The germline CDR1 and CDR2 sequences are KGHSH and LQKENI. The chain's CDR3 is CASSLQGATNEKLFF. CDR3 DNA: TGTGCCAGCTCACTTCAGGGTGCAACTAATGAAAAACTGTTTTTT. Based on the CDR3 plus reference TRBV18 and TRBJ1-4, the full variable domain is NAGVMQNPRHLVRRRGQEARLRCSPMKGHSHVYWYRQLPEEGLKFMVYLQKENIIDESGMPKERFSAEFPKEGPSILRIQQVVRGDSAAYFCASSLQGATNEKLFFGSGTQLSVL.

V is TRBV6-5 and J is TRBJ2-2, with D perhaps TRBD1 (5 bases). Trimming stripped 5 bases from V and 4 bases from J, with 11 bases between. This CDR3 comprises 14 residues. CDR1 MNHEY and CDR2 SVGAGI come from the germline V gene. DNA for the CDR3: TGTGCCAGCAGTCCTGGGGCGCCCACCGGGGAGCTGTTTTTT. Translating it yields CASSPGAPTGELFF.

The chain couples TRBV27 to TRBJ1-2; possible D gene TRBD1, 6 bases. Per germline, CDR1 MNHEY and CDR2 SMNVEV (reference sequence). V was pared by 4 bases and J by 4 bases, with 16 bases between. CDR3 size: 15 residues. The CDR3 region is CASSSTGRGSYGYTF. The CDR3 DNA is TGTGCCAGCAGTTCCACAGGGAGGGGGTCCTATGGCTACACCTTC.

The gene calls are TRBV7-9 and TRBJ2-1; 8 bases agree with TRBD2. CDR3 length: 13 residues. The germline CDR1 and CDR2 sequences are SEHNR and FQNEAQ (reference sequence). V shed 6 bases, J shed 7 bases, and the junction held 5 bases outside the gene matches. The CDR3 sequence is CASRWTSSNEQFF. The CDR3, as DNA: TGTGCCAGCAGGTGGACTAGCTCAAATGAGCAGTTCTTC. The full variable domain, in which reference TRBV7-9 and TRBJ2-1 provide the parts outside the CDR3, is DTGVSQNPRHKITKRGQNVTFRCDPISEHNRLYWYRQTLGQGPEFLTYFQNEAQLEKSRLLSDRFSAERPKGSFSTLEIQRTEQGDSAMYLCASRWTSSNEQFFGPGTRLTVL.

This chain uses TRBV18 with TRBJ2-7, with 14 bases lining up with TRBD2. Trimming at V came to 6 bases and at J to 6 bases, leaving 13 bases not matched to a gene. The CDR3 sequence is 17 residues long. Germline CDR1 KGHSH, CDR2 LQKENI. CDR3 coding DNA: TGTGCCAGCTCCCCGACCCAGACTAGCGGGGGGGCCGGCGAGCAGTACTTC. Translating gives CASSPTQTSGGAGEQYF.

The chain employs TRBV5-1 and TRBJ1-2; maybe TRBD1 (6 bases). The CDR3 extends over 14 amino acids. The V gene lost 2 bases and the J gene lost 5 bases, with 13 bases spanning the gap. Germline V lookup: CDR1 SGHRS, CDR2 YFSETQ. CDR3 region: CASSLMTGGYGYTF. The DNA for the CDR3 is TGCGCCAGCAGCTTAATGACAGGCGGATATGGCTACACCTTC.

V gene TRBV27 combines with J gene TRBJ1-4; no clear D gene. This CDR3 has 12 amino acids. V dropped 5 bases and J dropped 10 bases, with 11 bases sitting between them. Germline-derived CDR1 and CDR2 are MNHEY and SMNVEV (reference sequence). The CDR3 DNA follows: TGTGCCAGCAGTACTAACCTGGGAAAACTGTTTTTT. It encodes CASSTNLGKLFF.

The V call is TRBV6-6, the J call TRBJ1-5, with TRBD1 as a possible D gene (5 bases). This CDR3 comprises 15 residues. From germline, CDR1 is MNHNY and CDR2 SVGAGI (reference sequence). Trimming pared 2 bases from V and 5 bases from J, leaving 13 bases between. In DNA form, the CDR3 reads TGTGCCAGCAGTTACAGCGACAGAGCTTATCAGCCCCAGCATTTT. Protein product: CASSYSDRAYQPQHF.